These T cell receptor beta chains were read from a single sample in a study of blood T cell repertoires in COVID-19. Sequencing used immunoSEQ multiplex PCR; TCRdb keeps in-frame clones, though not all of them. This sample has about 76,000 clones, with 80% to 90% found just once. The source material was peripheral blood. Every receptor here comes from an elderly woman with active or convalescent COVID-19. CDR3s include the opening cysteine and the closing phenylalanine or tryptophan. Fields, in order: D gene, clone size, V gene, J gene, CDR3 DNA, CDR3 protein. A D gene is named only where the DNA matches it firmly. Size is stated for part of the rows, as once, few or many counts, or as a class when the clone is expanded.

>.|.|TRBV30|TRBJ1-2
TGTGCCTGGAGTGTAGCTACCGGGATCAGCTACACCTTC
CAWSVATGISYTF
>TRBD2|.|TRBV27|TRBJ2-1
TGTGCCAGCAGTTTATCGACTAGCTACGGAGGCTACAATGAGCAGTTCTTC
CASSLSTSYGGYNEQFF
>.|.|TRBV19|TRBJ2-5
TGTGCCAGTAGTGGAGGGGGGGTTTCGGGAGAGACCCAGTACTTC
CASSGGGVSGETQYF
>TRBD2|.|TRBV3-1/TRBV3-2|TRBJ2-5
TGTGCCAGCAGCCAAGTCGGCGGGGGGCAAATGGAGACCCAGTACTTC
CASSQVGGGQMETQYF
>TRBD2|.|TRBV9|TRBJ2-3
TGTGCCAGCAGTTATGGCGGGGGGCGGACAGATACGCAGTATTTT
CASSYGGGRTDTQYF
>.|.|TRBV19|TRBJ1-5
TGTGCCAGTAGTGCCGGGGGGCGAGTAGATCAGCCCCAGCATTTT
CASSAGGRVDQPQHF
>TRBD2|.|TRBV4-2|TRBJ2-3
TGTGCCAGCAGCCAAGAGCGGCTTAGCGGGGGGGCTATAGATACGCAGTATTTT
CASSQERLSGGAIDTQYF
>TRBD2|.|TRBV18|TRBJ2-2
TGTGCCAGCTCACCAGTCACGGGGGGATCCGGGGAGCTGTTTTTT
CASSPVTGGSGELFF
>.|once|TRBV7-2|TRBJ1-6
TGTGCCAGCAGCTTCGTTTCAGATAATTCACCCCTCCACTTT
CASSFVSDNSPLHF
>.|.|TRBV9|TRBJ1-6
TGTGCCAGCAGCGTAGAGGACTTCTCCTATAATTCACCCCTCCACTTT
CASSVEDFSYNSPLHF
>TRBD1|.|TRBV3-1/TRBV3-2|TRBJ1-1
TGTGCCAGCAGTACACAACGACAGGGGATAGCTTTCTTT
CASSTQRQGIAFF
>TRBD1|.|TRBV5-4|TRBJ1-1
TGTGCCAGCCTAGGGGACAGGGGAAACACTGAAGCTTTCTTT
CASLGDRGNTEAFF
>TRBD1|.|TRBV5-1|TRBJ2-7
TGCGCCAGCAGACTAGACAGGGACCTATACGAGCAGTACTTC
CASRLDRDLYEQYF
>TRBD1|.|TRBV7-2|TRBJ2-7
TGTGCCAGCAGCCCAAGGCCCCGGACAGGGGTATCCTACGAGCAGTACTTC
CASSPRPRTGVSYEQYF
>.|.|TRBV4-3|TRBJ1-2
TGCGCCAGCAGCCAGTTTGTTGGGCGTATTGGGGGCTACACCTTC
CASSQFVGRIGGYTF
>.|.|TRBV5-1|TRBJ1-1
TGCGCCAGCAGCTTGGACGGCAGGGAGGGCACTGAAGCTTTCTTT
CASSLDGREGTEAFF
>.|.|TRBV3-1/TRBV3-2|TRBJ1-5
TGTGCCAGCAGCCAAGATGGGGGGGCGCCGAATCAGCCCCAGCATTTT
CASSQDGGAPNQPQHF
>.|.|TRBV24-1|TRBJ2-5
TGTGCCACCAACCCTCGAGACAGGCCGCACCTAAAAAGCCAAGAGACCCAGTACTTC
CATNPRDRPHLKSQETQYF
>TRBD1|.|TRBV5-6|TRBJ2-2
TGTGCCAGCAGCCCGGGACAGGGTCAAGGGGAGCTGTTTTTT
CASSPGQGQGELFF
>.|.|TRBV2|TRBJ1-3
TGTGCCAGCAGTGCTTCTCGGAGCGTGCCTGGAAACACCATATATTTT
CASSASRSVPGNTIYF
>.|.|TRBV4-1|TRBJ1-4
TGCGCCAGCAGCCCGGGTCCGGGGGGTGAAAAACTGTTTTTT
CASSPGPGGEKLFF
>TRBD1|once|TRBV9|TRBJ2-7
TGTGCCAGCAGCGTAGGAGGACAGGGGGCCTACGAGCAGTACTTC
CASSVGGQGAYEQYF
>.|.|TRBV9|TRBJ2-6
TGTGCCAGCAGCGTGGACTCGGGGATCTCTAGGGCCAACGTCCTGACTTTC
CASSVDSGISRANVLTF
>.|.|TRBV29-1|TRBJ1-5
TGCAGCGTTGCAATCGGACAGCCTAATCAGCCCCAGCATTTT
CSVAIGQPNQPQHF
>.|many|TRBV9|TRBJ1-1
TGTGCCAGCAGCGTAGAGGTGGACGTGAGGGCGAACACTGAAGCTTTCTTT
CASSVEVDVRANTEAFF
>.|.|TRBV6-6|TRBJ2-3
TGTGCCAGCAGTTACATTGGGCTCGGTACGCAGTATTTT
CASSYIGLGTQYF
>TRBD2|.|TRBV30|TRBJ2-2
TGTGCAGGAGGCGGGGGGGTGAACACCGGGGAGCTGTTTTTT
CAGGGGVNTGELFF
>TRBD2|.|TRBV11-1|TRBJ2-1
TGTGCCAGCAGCAGCGACGGGGGGTCCGGTGTGAATGAGCAGTTCTTC
CASSSDGGSGVNEQFF
>.|.|TRBV7-2|TRBJ1-2
TGTGCCAGCAGCTTAGATGTACGGGGTTGGTATGGCTACACCTTC
CASSLDVRGWYGYTF
>TRBD2|.|TRBV7-2|TRBJ2-3
TGTGCCAGCAGCTTATCGCGGGAGACGCAGTATTTT
CASSLSRETQYF
>.|.|TRBV14|TRBJ1-2
TGTGCCAGCAGCCAAGCGGGGGGCGCGAAAGCCGGCTACACCTTC
CASSQAGGAKAGYTF
>.|.|TRBV19|TRBJ1-2
TGTGCCAGTAGTATAAGTCAACAGGGAGCTGGCTACACCTTC
CASSISQQGAGYTF
>.|.|TRBV11-2|TRBJ2-7
TGTGCCAGCAGCTTGACGTCAGGGGCTAGCTCCTACGAGCAGTACTTC
CASSLTSGASSYEQYF
>.|.|TRBV30|TRBJ1-3
TGTGCCTGGAGGACAGGAGGAAGCAACACCATATATTTT
CAWRTGGSNTIYF
>TRBD1|.|TRBV5-1|TRBJ1-1
TGCGCCAGCAGCTTGGGACAGGGGGGCATGAACACTGAAGCTTTCTTT
CASSLGQGGMNTEAFF
>.|.|TRBV2|TRBJ2-3
TGTGGGGGAGGCCTCACAGATACGCAGTATTTT
CGGGLTDTQYF
>.|.|TRBV19|TRBJ2-3
TGTGCCAGTAGTAAACTAAGACAGGGAGGTCAAGATACGCAGTATTTT
CASSKLRQGGQDTQYF
>TRBD1|.|TRBV7-2|TRBJ2-2
TGTGCCAGCTGGCTCGGGTCAGGGGGCGCCACCGGGGAGCTGTTTTTT
CASWLGSGGATGELFF
>.|.|TRBV12-3/TRBV12-4|TRBJ2-3
TGTGCCAGCAGCCCTACAGATACGCAGTATTTT
CASSPTDTQYF
>.|.|TRBV4-3|TRBJ2-1
TGCGCCAGCAGCCAGGGCCGTCTTCCCTACAATGAGCAGTTCTTC
CASSQGRLPYNEQFF
>.|.|TRBV19|TRBJ1-1
TGTGCCAGTAGTATTCCCAGGTTACGGACTGAAGCTTTCTTT
CASSIPRLRTEAFF
>TRBD1|.|TRBV29-1|TRBJ2-2
TGCAGCGTTGGACAGGGGGCCGGGACCGGGGAGCTGTTTTTT
CSVGQGAGTGELFF
>TRBD1|.|TRBV7-2|TRBJ1-5
TGTGCCAGCAGCTTAGTTTCGGGACAGGGGCATCAGCCCCAGCATTTT
CASSLVSGQGHQPQHF
>.|.|TRBV10-3|TRBJ1-5
TGTGCCATCAGGGGGTCAGGGATCAATCAGCCCCAGCATTTT
CAIRGSGINQPQHF
>TRBD2|.|TRBV6-2/TRBV6-3|TRBJ2-1
TGTGCCAGCAGTCTACTAGCGGGGTTTAATGAGCAGTTCTTC
CASSLLAGFNEQFF
>TRBD1|few|TRBV27|TRBJ1-1
TGTGCCAGCAGGGGGACAGGTGGTGATCATTCTGAAGCTTTCTTT
CASRGTGGDHSEAFF
>.|.|TRBV4-3|TRBJ1-2
TGCGCCAGCAGCCAAGATGTGTCCGGGTTTAGTGGCTACACCTTC
CASSQDVSGFSGYTF